Listed below are T cell receptor beta chains from one sample, sequenced in a study of T cell clones after liver transplantation. The method was immunoSEQ multiplex PCR; TCRdb's version includes in-frame clones alone and lacks a portion of them. The sample has 20,000 to 30,000 clones, over 55% seen once. The sequences come from CD4+ T cells from blood, collected before liver transplant. The source of these receptors is a human donor who received a liver transplant. Each CDR3 is given without its conserved first and last residue. Fields, in order: V gene, J gene, clone size, CDR3 protein. Clone size is shown for a subset of rows, as once, few, many or a class of expanded clone.

TRBV27	TRBJ1-2	NA	ASSFNGQGYGYT
TRBV28	TRBJ2-7	NA	ASALGGTGSEEQY
TRBV18	TRBJ2-1	few	ASSLDAVSEQF
TRBV5-1	TRBJ1-1	few	ASSFLPGNTEAF
TRBV5-1	TRBJ2-5	NA	ASSAEETQY
TRBV6-1	TRBJ1-1	once	ASSYEEGTEAF
TRBV2	TRBJ1-2	few	ASRIYGSYGYT
TRBV5-1	TRBJ1-1	few	ASRPWGDTEAF
TRBV7-2	TRBJ2-1	few	ASSLAGGNQF
TRBV28	TRBJ1-4	once	ASSSRPSEEKLF
TRBV6-5	TRBJ1-6	NA	ASEDSIIRPLH
TRBV11-3	TRBJ2-2	NA	ASSRDSIGELF
TRBV2	TRBJ1-5	NA	ASSWTGENQPQH
TRBV19	TRBJ2-7	NA	ASSATGPNYEQY
TRBV5-4	TRBJ2-6	NA	ASSQGQGRGANVLT
TRBV28	TRBJ2-5	NA	ASSGSGQGAETQY
TRBV6-1	TRBJ1-5	NA	ASSDFMQFKSQPQH
TRBV6-1	TRBJ2-5	NA	ASSGQGQETQY
TRBV6-5	TRBJ2-5	NA	ASSLGLASETQY
TRBV28	TRBJ1-5	NA	ASSLYGTGVNQPQH
TRBV5-6	TRBJ2-7	NA	ASSLDRSYEQY
TRBV7-2	TRBJ2-5	NA	ASSFSGSPQETQY
TRBV28	TRBJ1-4	NA	ASRQGGEKLF
TRBV6-1	TRBJ2-5	few	ASSGVWGETQY
TRBV18	TRBJ2-2	NA	ASSPRQTNTGELF
TRBV7-2	TRBJ1-1	NA	ASSLQGLNTEAF
TRBV12-5	TRBJ2-3	NA	ASGGDGRRDTQY
TRBV6-6	TRBJ1-2	NA	ASRHPGQLYGYT
TRBV5-1	TRBJ1-1	few	ASSFDSMNTEAF
TRBV27	TRBJ2-1	few	ASSFGTSGSYNEQF
TRBV11-2	TRBJ2-7	NA	ASSLDPGTSEQY
TRBV5-4	TRBJ1-1	NA	ASSHLQGLNTEAF
TRBV27	TRBJ2-3	NA	ASSRPGLAPDTQY
TRBV6-5	TRBJ2-2	NA	ASSYSVGNGELF
TRBV7-6	TRBJ2-3	NA	ASSPSTGSTDTQY
TRBV10-3	TRBJ2-3	once	AISGRGFSTDTQY
TRBV20-1	TRBJ2-1	NA	SASRNEQF
TRBV28	TRBJ1-6	NA	ASRTSGEGYSSPLH
TRBV5-1	TRBJ2-1	NA	ASSSDPGQGFEQF
TRBV6-5	TRBJ2-1	NA	ASSYLKTSDEQF
TRBV19	TRBJ2-1	NA	ASKDPRIYNEQF
TRBV14	TRBJ1-6	few	ASSQDSKGSSYNSPLH
TRBV7-9	TRBJ2-5	NA	ASSQENRGQQETQY
TRBV2	TRBJ2-1	NA	ASSAQGVDEQF
TRBV30	TRBJ1-1	NA	AWSDAYPYRAS
TRBV29-1	TRBJ2-3	once	SVGQGSTDTQY
TRBV4-2	TRBJ2-3	NA	ASSQEALAGGIMY
TRBV29-1	TRBJ1-2	NA	STWGDPIGYT
TRBV18	TRBJ1-1	NA	ASSPPGTMNTEAF
TRBV28	TRBJ2-7	NA	ASNAPGTPYEQY
TRBV19	TRBJ2-1	NA	ASREAGNYYNEQF
TRBV7-6	TRBJ1-3	few	ASTLTAAFSGNTIY
TRBV25-1	TRBJ2-3	NA	ASSDRVTDTQY